This TCR beta chain was sequenced during a study of blood T cell repertoires in COVID-19. Across the whole study: Sites in the United States, Italy and Spain provided acute and convalescent COVID-19 samples.

In the study's own analysis: Reference gene primers were amplified, and this amplification served to estimate nucleated cell counts. Profiling relied on immunoSEQ multiplex PCR, and the TCRdb table lists in-frame clones only, not all of them. V, J and clone size reflect that table, while D and trimming were determined from the DNA. The sample carries roughly 180,000 clones, around 90% recorded once. The CDR3 totals 16 residues. The V end lost 3 bases, the J end lost 4 bases, and 16 bases lay between the germline ends. Germline lookup yields CDR1 SNHLY and CDR2 FYNNEI. Those who participated ranged in age from roughly 18 to 100 years and resided in some 24 US areas. Two negative PCRs, clearance, or symptom resolution were required of recovered Cohort 3 donors.

V usage is TRBV2 and J usage is TRBJ1-3; D is perhaps TRBD1 (5 bases). Sequenced material: PBMCs or T cells enriched from blood (not recorded which). The TCR comes from a woman between 25 and 40 years old who had recovered from COVID-19. The CDR3 here is CASSDGRGSAGNTIYF. CDR3 nucleotide sequence: TGTGCCAGCAGTGACGGTAGGGGATCGGCAGGAAACACCATATATTTT. Looking up the rest from reference TRBV2 and TRBJ1-3 gives the full variable domain: EPEVTQTPSHQVTQMGQEVILRCVPISNHLYFYWYRQILGQKVEFLVSFYNNEISEKSEIFDDQFSVERPDGSNFTLKIRSTKLEDSAMYFCASSDGRGSAGNTIYFGEGSWLTVV.